Included here is one TCR beta chain sequence, with context. Libraries were prepared by immunoSEQ multiplex PCR; TCRdb keeps only in-frame clonotypes and omits some of them. The sample consists of under 200,000 clones, more than 90% of them appearing once. This sample was taken from a study of T cell responses to AZD1222 COVID-19 vaccine. Trimming removed 4 bases from V and 4 bases from J, with 16 bases in between. In germline, CDR1 is MGHRA, CDR2 YSYEKL. CDR3 size: 16 residues. J is TRBJ2-2 and V is TRBV4-1; the D call may be TRBD1 or TRBD2 (5 bases each). The sequence was obtained from an adult who received the MenACWY meningococcal vaccine as a control. This specimen was peripheral blood, taken 28 days after the second dose of the MenACWY control vaccine. The CDR3, as DNA: TGCGCCAGCAGCCTTTACGGGACCTCCGTCACCGGGGAGCTGTTTTTT. Translation gives CASSLYGTSVTGELFF.